The next 14 T cell receptor beta chains were all read from a single sample in a study of chemoradiotherapy in HPV16-positive cancers. The repertoire was sequenced with immunoSEQ multiplex PCR; TCRdb's copy has only in-frame clones and lacks some. Of about 32,000 clones listed, about 89% are singletons. The sample was blood, taken from a patient who underwent chemoradiotherapy. The receptors were sampled from a human donor with HPV-associated anogenital cancer.

The chain uses TRBV5-6 and TRBJ1-4, with no clear D. CDR1 SGHDT and CDR2 YYEEEE come from the germline V gene. V lost 2 bases and J lost 4, with 0 bases in between. CDR3 length: 11 residues. The CDR3 DNA follows: TGTGCCAGCAGCTTTAATGAAAAACTGTTTTTT. Translated: CASSFNEKLFF.

The rearrangement links TRBV6-1 to TRBJ2-5; 8 bases agree with TRBD2. Germline CDR1 and CDR2: MNHNS and SASEGT. There are 15 residues in the CDR3. J lost 5 bases, V lost 6 bases, and 11 bases had no gene match. The CDR3 loop reads CASSGQRGTWETQYF. The CDR3 DNA sequence: TGTGCCAGCAGCGGCCAGCGGGGGACCTGGGAGACCCAGTACTTC.

The chain joins TRBV6-6 to TRBJ2-6, with 7 bases aligning to TRBD1. The ends lost 4 bases at V and 4 bases at J; junction bases unmatched: 4. This CDR3 spans 15 amino acids. Germline CDR1 and CDR2: MNHNY and SVGAGI (reference sequence). The DNA of the CDR3 is TGTGCCAGCAGTTCAACAGGGGCCGGGGCCAACGTCCTGACTTTC. This codes for CASSSTGAGANVLTF.

The genes are TRBV7-6 and TRBJ1-5, with D possibly being TRBD1 (6 bases). CDR1 and CDR2 (germline): SGHVS, FNYEAQ. V shed 5 bases and J shed 4 bases, with 15 bases lying between them. The CDR3 covers 15 residues. The chain's CDR3 is CASSLGGAQNQPQHF. The CDR3 DNA reads TGTGCCAGCAGCCTAGGGGGGGCGCAAAATCAGCCCCAGCATTTT.

In DNA, the CDR3 is TGTGCCAGCAGTTACGGGGGCGGGGAGCTGTTTTTT. Encoded protein: CASSYGGGELFF. This chain joins TRBV6-6 and TRBJ2-2; D could derive from TRBD1 or TRBD2 (5 bases each). This CDR3 spans 12 amino acids. V lost 2 bases and J lost 7, with 5 bases in between. The germline V gene encodes CDR1 MNHNY and CDR2 SVGAGI (reference sequence).

The chain recombines TRBV15 with TRBJ2-5; D possibly uses TRBD1 or TRBD2 (5 bases each). CDR3 length: 14 residues. Germline-derived CDR1 and CDR2 are LNHNV and YYDKDF (reference sequence). Between the trimmed V and J ends, which lost 5 bases and 5 bases, there was a span of 15 bases. The CDR3 bases are TGTGCCACCAGCGGGGGTGGACTCTCGGAGACCCAGTACTTC. Protein sequence: CATSGGGLSETQYF.

The chain couples TRBV7-9 to TRBJ2-5; D is possibly TRBD1 (7 bases). Germline lookup yields CDR1 SEHNR and CDR2 FQNEAQ (reference sequence). The CDR3 consists of 15 residues. Trimming took 1 base from V and 2 from J, leaving 11 bases between them. The CDR3 loop is CASSLGRGQQETQYF. In DNA form, the CDR3 reads TGTGCCAGCAGCTTAGGGAGGGGGCAACAAGAGACCCAGTACTTC.

This clone was detected only a few times. The J gene is TRBJ2-7, the V gene TRBV7-2; no firm D call. The germline V and J ends were trimmed by 0 bases and 6 bases, with 9 bases remaining between them. The length of the CDR3 is 13 residues. Germline loops: CDR1 SGHTA, CDR2 FQGNSA. The CDR3 nucleotides read TGTGCCAGCAGCTTAGCGGCGCCCTCCGAGCAGTACTTC. Its translation: CASSLAAPSEQYF. The complete variable domain, with remaining parts taken from reference TRBV7-2 and TRBJ2-7, reads GAGVSQSPSNKVTEKGKDVELRCDPISGHTALYWYRQSLGQGLEFLIYFQGNSAPDKSGLPSDRFSAERTGGSVSTLTIQRTQQEDSAVYLCASSLAAPSEQYFGPGTRLTVT.

The chain joins TRBV29-1 to TRBJ2-7; 7 bases fit TRBD1. Germline V lookup: CDR1 SQVTM, CDR2 ANQGSEA. The trim removed 5 bases at V and 4 bases at J, leaving 2 bases unmatched. This CDR3 is 11 amino acids long. The chain's CDR3 is CSVHRGYEQYF. Written as DNA, the CDR3 is TGCAGCGTTCACAGGGGATACGAGCAGTACTTC.

A single count supports this clone. This chain connects TRBV7-2 to TRBJ2-7; 11 nucleotides agree with TRBD2. CDR1 SGHTA and CDR2 FQGNSA come from the germline V gene. The CDR3 totals 18 residues. Germline trimming cut 1 base from V and 3 bases from J; bases unmatched to any gene: 11. The CDR3 reads CASSLGGLAASFIYEQYF. Here the CDR3 DNA reads TGTGCCAGCAGCTTAGGGGGACTAGCGGCCTCCTTTATCTACGAGCAGTACTTC.

This clone appeared a single time. V is TRBV30 and J is TRBJ1-1; weak D call: TRBD1 (5 bases). The CDR3 loop spans 16 amino acids. Germline V gene data show CDR1 as GTSNPN and CDR2 as SVGIG (reference sequence). The V end was cut by 4 bases, the J end by 3 bases, with 21 bases between. In DNA form, the CDR3 reads TGTGCCTGGACCGGGGGTAGGGGCCACTCTGACACTGAAGCTTTCTTT. It is translated as CAWTGGRGHSDTEAFF.

The chain carries TRBV11-3 and TRBJ2-3; the D is unclear. Trimming left V 5 bases short and J 13 bases short, with 25 bases between. Per the germline V gene, CDR1 is SGHNT and CDR2 is YENEEA. The CDR3 has 15 amino acids. CDR3 region: CASSKRKSARRAEYF. CDR3 bases: TGTGCCAGCAGCAAACGTAAGTCCGCTAGAAGGGCTGAGTATTTT. The full variable domain, in which reference TRBV11-3 and TRBJ2-3 provide the parts outside the CDR3, is EAGVVQSPRYKIIEKKQPVAFWCNPISGHNTLYWYLQNLGQGPELLIRYENEEAVDDSQLPKDRFSAERLKGVDSTLKIQPAELGDSAVYLCASSKRKSARRAEYFGPGTRLTVL.

The gene calls are TRBV9 and TRBJ2-3, with D unresolved. CDR1 is SGDLS, CDR2 YYNGEE, per germline. V lost 4 bases, J lost 4 bases, and 13 bases lay in between. The CDR3 totals 14 residues. The CDR3 bases are TGTGCCAGCAGCATTATCATGAACCCAGATACGCAGTATTTT. Its protein product is CASSIIMNPDTQYF.

This clone was detected only a few times. V usage is TRBV19 and J usage is TRBJ2-3, with 7 positions matching TRBD1. V lost 1 base to trimming and J lost 4 bases; unmatched junction nucleotides: 5. Germline V gene lookup returns CDR1 LNHDA and CDR2 SQIVND (reference sequence). CDR3 size: 15 residues. The DNA for the CDR3 is TGTGCCAGTAGTATAGTTCAGGGGGAATCAGATACGCAGTATTTT. It specifies CASSIVQGESDTQYF.